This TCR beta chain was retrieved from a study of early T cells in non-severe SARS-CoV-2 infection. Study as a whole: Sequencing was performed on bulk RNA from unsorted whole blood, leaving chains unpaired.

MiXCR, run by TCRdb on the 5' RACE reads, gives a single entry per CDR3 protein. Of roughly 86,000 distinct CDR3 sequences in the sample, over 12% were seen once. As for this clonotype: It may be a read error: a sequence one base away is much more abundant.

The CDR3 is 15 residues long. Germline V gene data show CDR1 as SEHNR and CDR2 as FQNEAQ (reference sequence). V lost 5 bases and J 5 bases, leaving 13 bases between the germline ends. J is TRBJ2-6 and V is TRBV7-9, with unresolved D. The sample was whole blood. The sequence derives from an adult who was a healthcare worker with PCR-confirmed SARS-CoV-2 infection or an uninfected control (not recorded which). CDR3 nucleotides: TGTGCCAGCAGCCACCGTAGGTACAGGGCCAACGTCCTGACTTTC. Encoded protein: CASSHRRYRANVLTF.